This T cell receptor beta chain emerged from a study of cytomegalovirus exposure and HLA in healthy donors (dated by TCRdb to about 2017). Some background on the complete study: An earlier analysis of a few hundred of the donors reported under 300 Gb of sequence data and approximately 120 million unique TCR beta sequences obtained from some 200 million T cells. Approximately 310 gigabases of sequencing data and approximately 80 million unique TCR sequences were included in an early release covering 550 to 800 HLA-typed donors. The genetic ancestry cluster associated with self-reported Caucasian donors included around four fifths of the 300 to 450 genotyped donors. The study aimed to test whether signatures of past pathogen exposure could be identified by cataloging public T cell receptors. The T cell repertoires of 700 or so subjects were profiled by immunosequencing and related to cytomegalovirus serostatus. In addition to the first cohort of 650 to 750 subjects, a separate validation cohort of approximately 110 different subjects was used. To predict cytomegalovirus infection status, the study brought together high-throughput TCR immunosequencing, statistical association of individual TCRs with disease status, and machine learning. A later analysis re-analyzed previously published TCR beta repertoires from hundreds of donors and added high-resolution HLA genotyping to study TCR occurrence patterns. Rather than drawing on any new phenotypic data, the later analysis identified candidate immune exposures from TCR beta sequences and the way those sequences occurred across donors. To decide whether each TCR beta V gene segment behaved as functional or pseudogenic, an earlier analysis of some 600 of the donors relied on high-throughput TCR beta sequencing. Donor age, sex, ethnicity and CMV serostatus were compiled together with the repertoire data. In a later genetic analysis, genome-wide SNP genotypes for 398 of the 666 donors were used, and that subset was treated as a discovery cohort. All discovery cohort repertoires had been generated using a single sequencing platform. Class I and class II HLA loci were covered by the typing at four-digit resolution. Typing coverage varied by locus: about 620-630 donors for A, B, C, DRB1 and DQB1; about 520 for DQA1; over 600 for DPA1; roughly 450 for DPB1. Roughly 5 DR-DQ haplotypes were handled as single units for association and clustering, since linkage in the cohort was strong. Among a few hundred genotyped donors of the cohort, an average of approximately 240,000 unique TCR beta nucleotide sequences were sequenced per donor, roughly 20% of them non-productive. The full study reports these points: CMV serostatus was the only immune exposure information available for the cohort. A further reported finding was that TCR beta sequences accurately predicted the HLA-A and HLA-B alleles for most subjects in the first cohort. Most CMV-associated TCR beta chains appeared to be HLA-restricted in a later analysis, and the HLA associations seemed to be driven largely by CMV exposure. The classifier was reported to diagnose cytomegalovirus status with high specificity and sensitivity in both the original cohort and the validation cohort. Because the 87-base-pair reads could not distinguish some IMGT-functional V segments, including TRBV6-2 and TRBV6-3, those segments were excluded. V-gene and J-gene trimming of TCR beta chains was associated with a missense DCLRE1C variant in a later genetic analysis, and the association was replicated in an independent cohort. The sequencing pipeline was judged likely to have produced a cluster of highly shared sequence variants as a technical artifact. In a later analysis, several top co-occurrence clusters were reported to appear linked to parvovirus B19, influenza, CMV and Epstein-Barr virus. Only TCR beta chains were sequenced in this cohort, and the absence of alpha or paired-chain data limited detectable features. Roughly uniform sequencing depth across donors was assumed in presence/absence analyses, although this assumption may not hold. The authors suggested that the approach could potentially be generalized to other disease states and immunological phenotypes. In a later analysis, more than 15,000 TCR beta sequences were associated with specific HLA alleles at a false discovery rate of 0.05. In an earlier analysis of 587 of the donors, most TCR beta V segments appeared in productive rearrangements about 87% or about 30% of the time, broadly matching IMGT annotations. Correlated functional status among segregating V segments might be attributable to linkage disequilibrium, but an unknown experimental factor could not be ruled out. Because counts were too low, seventeen rarely observed V segments, including chromosome 9 orphons, were excluded from the earlier analysis of under 650 of the donors. When HLA alleles, especially DR and DQ, strongly co-occurred, TCR associations were difficult to assign to individual alleles. Most TCR sequences were seen in very few donors, while some public TCRs were found in many individuals. Because HLA typing was missing for some donors at each locus, association tests included only the typed subset. A later analysis found that HLA-associated TCR beta chains were more clonally expanded and had lower generation probabilities than equally common non-associated chains. In a later analysis, TCR association rates were found to vary across HLA loci, with the most associated TCRs seen for DRB1 alleles and the fewest for HLA-C alleles. In vitro tests confirmed that a few of the cytomegalovirus-associated TCR beta chains recognize cytomegalovirus antigens. The study listed 150 to 200 TCR beta chains as associated with cytomegalovirus. In a later genetic analysis, fewer N-insertions in productive TCRs were reported among donors in an Asian-associated ancestry cluster than the 666-donor mean.

As concerns this clone: Its antigen is unknown. Per-nucleotide qualities are absent, and no much larger clonotype sits a single base away.

For CDR1 and CDR2, the germline V gene (reference sequence) lists LNHDA and SQIVND. Counted from cysteine to phenylalanine, this CDR3 has 16 amino acids. This entry keeps only the CDR3 DNA: 48 bases, framed from base 1. A distance of 17 bases separates the germline ends of V and J, which lose 5 bases and 1 base respectively. In total, around 600 healthy bone marrow donors made up the cohort. All cohort members were sampled while nominally healthy, although unrecorded immune exposures were likely present. The donor tested CMV seronegative and was one of the 352 seronegative cohort members. A peripheral blood sample was collected from each donor, and TCR beta sequencing was performed on peripheral blood mononuclear cells. The Qiagen DNeasy Blood Extraction Kit was used to extract genomic DNA from the blood cell samples. The library relied on the immunoSEQ multiplex PCR assay. The multiplex PCR relied on a mix of 60 forward primers for TCR Vbeta segments and 13 reverse primers for TCR Jbeta segments. The CDR3 region of rearranged TCR beta genes was amplified from genomic DNA with a multiplex PCR assay. On the Illumina HiSeq System, the amplified TCR beta libraries were sequenced as 87-base-pair reads. In the source study's methods: A later analysis counted some 74 million unique TCR beta chains across the roughly 700 repertoires, and around 12 million of these chains were shared by at least two donors. Raw reads were error-corrected and collapsed into unique sequences by a nearest-neighbor algorithm in which closely related sequences were merged to remove PCR and sequencing errors. Alignment of CDR3 sequences to IMGT reference sequences was used to assign V, D and J gene segments. For a sequence to be retained, a match of at least six nucleotides to both a V gene segment and a J gene segment was required. Rearrangements were classified as productive when the CDR3 lacked stop codons and remained in frame with V and J, and all other rearrangements were classified as non-productive. Following IMGT convention, CDR3 was defined as the stretch from the second conserved V-encoded cysteine up to the conserved J-encoded phenylalanine. In an earlier analysis of some 550 of the donors, sequences lacking an unambiguous match to a single V gene segment were excluded. An earlier analysis of fewer than 650 of the donors classified V segments as functional when productive rearrangements were above 56.7% and as segregating when the standard deviation between donors was above 5%. A statistical classification framework was built to diagnose cytomegalovirus status from the catalog of TCR beta chain sequences. In a later analysis, V and J genes were assigned by comparing TCR nucleotide sequences against IMGT/GENE-DB human TR gene sequences. A later analysis assigned CDR3 sequences and most-parsimonious VDJ recombination scenarios with the TCRdist pipeline. In a later analysis, each TCR beta chain was defined by its CDR3 amino acid sequence together with its V-gene family, and reads lacking a unique V-gene family were excluded. A later analysis removed 450 to 600 highly shared, low-generation-probability nucleotide sequences to deal with suspected cross-contamination and a sequencing artifact. In a later analysis, a clonal expansion index for each public chain was calculated from normalized within-repertoire ranks of inferred template counts. Generation probabilities in a later analysis came from a VDJ recombination model fitted to out-of-frame rearrangements, and those results were checked against IGoR. In a later analysis, TCR-TCR, TCR-HLA and TCR-CMV co-occurrence was scored with hypergeometric tests, and a repertoire-size bias correction was applied to TCR pairs. False discovery rates were estimated in a later analysis by permuting HLA or CMV assignments 20 times. In a later analysis, co-occurring TCRs were grouped using DBSCAN, and TCRdist sequence similarity was added for clustering within HLA-allele-positive subsets. Co-occurrence clustering excluded repertoires with fewer than 30,000 or more than 120,000 public chains, plus five with anomalous nucleotide sharing. Not all clones reach the TCRdb copy of this immuneACCESS table, which keeps in-frame sequences only. Checked studies attribute under half of the gap to unresolved V genes and leave the rest unexplained. The V and J calls and clone size are taken from that table; D and trimming were inferred from the DNA. In all, the sample holds 75,000 to 80,000 clones, and less than 85% of those were seen once. The ten largest clonotypes hold 1.1% of the sample.

This receptor was taken from a male donor in good health and CMV-seronegative. The rearrangement combines TRBV19 with TRBJ1-2; the D gene is perhaps TRBD1, from 6 matching bases. The sample taken for sequencing was PBMCs. The DNA sequence reads TGTGCCAGTAGTTCCCAGAGACAGGAATTTAACTATGGCTACACCTTC. This sequence encodes CASSSQRQEFNYGYTF.